Listed here are 15 T cell receptor beta chains from one sample, sequenced in a study of T cell changes during pregnancy in multiple sclerosis. Clones were read by immunoSEQ multiplex PCR, and TCRdb kept only the in-frame ones, dropping some. The repertoire includes some 67,000 clones, about 90% of them detected once, and under 3% sits in the top ten. This sample comprised peripheral blood, obtained in the first trimester of pregnancy. The receptor source for this set is a female donor with multiple sclerosis, enrolled in a pregnancy study.

The chain employs TRBV30 and TRBJ2-4, with a possible D match to TRBD2 (5 bases). The V gene lost 0 bases and the J gene lost 0 bases, with 18 bases spanning the gap. There are 18 residues in the CDR3. CDR1 is GTSNPN, CDR2 SVGIG, per germline (reference sequence). Written as DNA, the CDR3 is TGTGCCTGGAGTGTAGCTAGACGGGGTTTCCTAGCCAAAAACATTCAGTACTTC. It encodes CAWSVARRGFLAKNIQYF.

The chain recombines TRBV6-1 with TRBJ1-1; D possibly corresponds to TRBD1 (6 bases). Per the germline V gene, CDR1 is MNHNS and CDR2 is SASEGT. V lost 2 bases, J lost 5 bases, and 18 bases lay in between. CDR3 length equals 16 residues. Written as DNA, the CDR3 is TGTGCCAGCAGTGAACGGGGGGGCGGCATGGGTACTGAAGCTTTCTTT. Translated, it gives CASSERGGGMGTEAFF.

The genes are TRBV6-5 and TRBJ1-1; D might be TRBD1 (5 bases). The CDR3 runs 14 residues. Per the germline V gene, CDR1 is MNHEY and CDR2 is SVGAGI. The V gene lost 0 bases and the J gene lost 5 bases, with 10 bases spanning the gap. The CDR3 DNA reads as TGTGCCAGCAGTTACTCAGGGGTCGGTACTGAAGCTTTCTTT. It yields the protein CASSYSGVGTEAFF.

The chain joins TRBV4-1 to TRBJ1-2; maybe TRBD1 (5 bases). Germline CDR1 is MGHRA and CDR2 is YSYEKL. Trimming took off 1 base at V and 1 base at J, with 19 bases between the two ends. The length of the CDR3 is 18 residues. Here the CDR3 DNA reads TGCGCCAGCAGCCAAGCGGAGATCCGGGCAGGGAATAACTATGGCTACACCTTC. The encoded protein is CASSQAEIRAGNNYGYTF.

The V call is TRBV19, the J call TRBJ2-5, with 7 nucleotides matching TRBD2. In germline, CDR1 is LNHDA, CDR2 SQIVND (reference sequence). With 9 bases clipped from V and 5 bases from J, the junction kept 9 bases outside the gene matches. The CDR3 is 13 amino acids. The CDR3 spells CASGGAGRETQYF. The CDR3 DNA sequence: TGTGCCAGCGGGGGAGCGGGGCGGGAGACCCAGTACTTC. The entire variable domain, with the rest obtained from reference TRBV19 and TRBJ2-5, is as follows: DGGITQSPKYLFRKEGQNVTLSCEQNLNHDAMYWYRQDPGQGLRLIYYSQIVNDFQKGDIAEGYSVSREKKESFPLTVTSAQKNPTAFYLCASGGAGRETQYFGPGTRLLVL.

V and J are TRBV27 and TRBJ2-3; 7 bases fit TRBD2. V dropped 2 bases and J dropped 0; count of bases not matched to a gene: 2. The germline gives CDR1 MNHEY, CDR2 SMNVEV (reference sequence). This CDR3 contains 15 residues. The CDR3: CASSLAGASTDTQYF. The CDR3, as DNA: TGTGCCAGCAGTTTAGCGGGAGCGAGCACAGATACGCAGTATTTT.

The chain couples TRBV10-3 to TRBJ1-5; D ambiguous. CDR1 ENHRY and CDR2 SYGVKD come from the germline V gene. The V and J ends lost 6 bases and 0 bases respectively, with 15 bases between them. CDR3 length equals 16 residues. As DNA, the CDR3 is TGTGCCATCAGCCGGGAGCTTATTTATAGCAATCAGCCCCAGCATTTT. The encoded protein is CAISRELIYSNQPQHF.

The chain links TRBV6-4 to TRBJ2-5; 9 nucleotides align to TRBD1. Germline CDR1 and CDR2: MRHNA and SNTAGT. This CDR3 comprises 17 residues. Unmatched junction bases numbered 16, after V lost 6 bases and J lost 5 bases. CDR3 region: CASRNLRDREFGETQYF. Here the CDR3 DNA reads TGTGCCAGCAGAAACCTCCGGGACAGGGAGTTTGGGGAGACCCAGTACTTC.

This chain joins TRBV5-6 and TRBJ1-2; unclear D gene. This CDR3 has 14 amino acids. The ends were cut back, 4 bases at V and 8 bases at J, with 18 bases in the middle. Germline values: CDR1 SGHDT, CDR2 YYEEEE. The CDR3 DNA follows: TGTGCCAGCAGCCCTGGGTTGGGTCGGGAGGGCTACACCTTC. Encoded protein: CASSPGLGREGYTF.

The chain has TRBV2 and TRBJ2-1, with D possibly matching TRBD2 (6 bases). CDR1 is SNHLY and CDR2 is FYNNEI in the germline V gene. This CDR3 is built from 14 residues. Trimming left V 8 bases short and J 0 bases short, with 11 bases between. CDR3 in DNA: TGTGCCAGCTTGTTCGGGAGCTCCTACAATGAGCAGTTCTTC. Protein sequence: CASLFGSSYNEQFF.

This rearrangement joins TRBV15 to TRBJ1-6; 7 nucleotides line up with TRBD1. This CDR3 is built from 16 residues. The trim removed 2 bases at V and 0 bases at J, leaving 1 base unmatched. Per the germline V gene, CDR1 is LNHNV and CDR2 is YYDKDF (reference sequence). CDR3 region: CATSRRDSSYNSPLHF. The CDR3 DNA reads TGTGCCACCAGCAGAAGGGACAGCTCCTATAATTCACCCCTCCACTTT.

This chain connects TRBV5-1 to TRBJ2-3, with TRBD2 as a possible D gene (5 bases). Trimming removed 2 bases at V and 3 bases at J, with 13 bases between. This CDR3 has 15 residues. The germline gives CDR1 SGHRS, CDR2 YFSETQ. The CDR3 reads CASSFGLFSTDTQYF. In nucleotides, the CDR3 is TGCGCCAGCAGCTTCGGACTGTTTTCAACAGATACGCAGTATTTT.

V usage is TRBV19 and J usage is TRBJ1-5; D not resolved. Trimming stripped 9 bases from V and 11 bases from J, with 23 bases between. The CDR3 extends over 14 amino acids. The germline CDR1 and CDR2 sequences are LNHDA and SQIVND (reference sequence). The CDR3 is CASQESYAAESQHF. CDR3 nucleotide sequence: TGTGCCAGCCAGGAAAGTTACGCAGCTGAGTCCCAGCATTTT.

CDR3 bases: TGTGCCACTCTAGCCACCGTCGGCGCGGTGACTCAGCCCCAGCATTTT. Amino acid sequence: CATLATVGAVTQPQHF. The V and J genes are TRBV28 and TRBJ1-5; D remains unclear. Trimming cost V 10 bases and J 6 bases, with 25 bases left between them. The CDR3 is 16 residues long. Per germline, CDR1 MDHEN and CDR2 SYDVKM.

V and J are TRBV5-1 and TRBJ2-2; D is possibly TRBD1 (6 bases). V lost 1 base to trimming and J lost 2 bases, with 9 bases between them. Germline values: CDR1 SGHRS, CDR2 YFSETQ. The CDR3 is 15 residues long. This CDR3 reads CASSLLQGNTGELFF. The CDR3 DNA sequence: TGCGCCAGCAGCTTGTTACAGGGAAACACCGGGGAGCTGTTTTTT.